These 6 T cell receptor beta chains were sequenced from one sample in a study of early T cells in non-severe SARS-CoV-2 infection. Using its own MiXCR run on the 5' RACE reads, TCRdb lists one record per CDR3 protein. Seen here are tens of thousands of distinct CDR3 sequences, around 10% observed once, and the top ten hold 5.5% to 6%. Here the sequenced sample was whole blood, taken at baseline. These receptors all stem from an adult who was a healthcare worker with PCR-confirmed SARS-CoV-2 infection or an uninfected control (not recorded which).

This chain connects TRBV15 to TRBJ1-1; no firm D call. This CDR3 spans 15 amino acids. V lost 2 bases and J 0 bases, leaving 10 bases between the germline ends. Germline CDR1 and CDR2: LNHNV and YYDKDF (reference sequence). The CDR3 region has the DNA TGTGCCACCAGCAGACGCGGTCGGGTGAACACTGAAGCTTTCTTT. The encoded protein is CATSRRGRVNTEAFF.

The J gene is TRBJ1-1, the V gene TRBV7-3; 9 positions match TRBD1. Germline-derived CDR1 and CDR2 are SGHTA and FQGTGA. Trimming took 5 bases from V and 5 from J; bases not matched to a gene: 3. The CDR3 runs 13 residues. The CDR3 is CASSPGQGTEAFF. DNA for the CDR3: TGTGCCAGCAGCCCTGGACAGGGGACTGAAGCTTTCTTT.

This clonotype was seen only a few times. V is TRBV6-2 or TRBV6-3 and J is TRBJ1-5; D not resolved. V lost 6 bases and J lost 4, with 7 bases in between. Germline V gives CDR1 MNHEY, CDR2 SVGEGT. The CDR3 consists of 12 residues. The CDR3 bases are TGTGCCAGCAGCTATCAGAATCAGCCCCAGCATTTT. Protein product: CASSYQNQPQHF.

This clonotype has only a few counts. The chain is built from TRBV6-2 or TRBV6-3 and TRBJ2-7; possible D gene TRBD2, 5 bases. The CDR3 is made up of 14 amino acids. The V gene's germline CDR1 is MNHEY and CDR2 SVGEGT. Trimming shortened V by 2 bases and J by 4 bases, and 12 bases separated the two germline ends. CDR3 DNA: TGTGCCAGCAGTTACGACTACAGTTCGTACGAGCAGTACTTC. Encoded protein: CASSYDYSSYEQYF.

The chain couples TRBV5-5 to TRBJ2-2; no definite D call. V lost 1 base, J lost 7 bases, and 8 bases lay in between. Germline V lookup: CDR1 SGHKS, CDR2 YYEKEE (reference sequence). The CDR3 has 13 residues. DNA for the CDR3: TGTGCCAGCAGCTTGCCCGCGTACGGGGAGCTGTTTTTT. This encodes CASSLPAYGELFF.

In the case of this clonotype: This could be a read error, since a much larger clone is one nucleotide away. The gene calls are TRBV6-1 and TRBJ2-1; possible D gene TRBD2, 7 bases. Germline V CDR1 and CDR2: MNHNS, SASEGT. The CDR3 has 15 residues. The V end lost 1 base, the J end lost 9 bases, and 16 bases lay between the germline ends. The CDR3 sequence: CASSEVGGRTTEQFF. As DNA, the CDR3 is TGTGCCAGCAGTGAAGTCGGGGGGCGCACTACTGAGCAGTTCTTC.